These 14 T cell receptor beta chains share one sample of origin, sequenced in a study of T-cell reconstitution after alpha-beta-depleted transplantation in children. A TCRbeta library incorporating unique molecular identifiers was prepared. A single record per CDR3 protein comes from TCRdb applying MiXCR to the PCR reads. The sample has 400,000 to 550,000 distinct CDR3 sequences, 8% to 11% seen once. The sample consisted of PBMCs, taken before TCRalphabeta/CD19-depleted stem cell transplant. Receptors were obtained from a child under 10 years old with inherited bone marrow failure, due to receive a stem cell transplant.

In this sample, this clonotype turned up many times. The rearrangement joins TRBV12-3 or TRBV12-4 to TRBJ2-7; D gene unclear. The V gene lost 5 bases and the J gene lost 4 bases, with 12 bases spanning the gap. This CDR3 is built from 13 residues. The CDR3 nucleotides are TGTGCCAGCAGTACGACCCTGACTTACGAGCAGTACTTC. Encoded protein: CASSTTLTYEQYF.

This clonotype was picked up many times. V gene TRBV14 combines with J gene TRBJ2-7; D is ambiguous. Germline lookup yields CDR1 SGHDN and CDR2 FVKESK. This CDR3 has 15 residues. V lost 6 bases and J lost 2, with 17 bases in between. CDR3 sequence: CASSISNAAPYEQYF. The CDR3 DNA is TGTGCCAGCAGTATTAGCAACGCTGCCCCCTACGAGCAGTACTTC.

As for this clonotype: This may be a read error, as it is one base from a much larger clone. This chain links TRBV4-1 with TRBJ2-3; 12 nucleotides line up with TRBD2. This CDR3 contains 19 residues. V shed 1 base and J 2 bases; nucleotides not matched to a gene: 10. Germline CDR1 and CDR2: MGHRA and YSYEKL. For the CDR3, the DNA is TGCGCCAGCAGCCAAGTACCGCCTAGCGGGAGGGGGTCCACAGATACGCAGTATTTT. This gives the protein CASSQVPPSGRGSTDTQYF.

This chain connects TRBV6-5 to TRBJ1-2; tentatively, D is TRBD1 (5 bases). The germline V gene has CDR1 MNHEY and CDR2 SVGAGI. The CDR3 runs to 15 residues. V dropped 0 bases and J dropped 4 bases, with 12 bases sitting between them. The CDR3 is CASSYSGREGYGYTF. The CDR3, as DNA: TGTGCCAGCAGTTACTCAGGCAGGGAGGGCTATGGCTACACCTTC.

The table lists this clonotype with a few counts. The V call is TRBV12-3 or TRBV12-4, the J call TRBJ2-7, with D possibly matching TRBD2 (6 bases). V gave up 3 bases and J gave up 2 bases, with 23 bases separating them. The length of the CDR3 is 18 residues. The CDR3 region has the DNA TGTGCCAGCAGTTTGGGGTTCGGAGGGAACGAGGGTACCTACGAGCAGTACTTC. Translating gives CASSLGFGGNEGTYEQYF.

This clonotype was picked up a small number of times. The germline gene is not matched at one end of the junction; a read error may be the cause. The V call is TRBV12-3 or TRBV12-4, the J call TRBJ2-7, with TRBD2 matching over 7 bases. There are 14 residues in the CDR3. The CDR3 DNA reads as TGTGCCGGCAGTTTGACGGGAGGTTCCTACGAGCAGTACTTC. It yields the protein CAGSLTGGSYEQYF.

This clonotype was counted ten times or more. This sequence joins TRBV5-1 and TRBJ1-2, with 8 bases fitting TRBD1. CDR3 length: 12 residues. Germline V gene lookup returns CDR1 SGHRS and CDR2 YFSETQ. Unmatched junction bases numbered 3, after V lost 4 bases and J lost 7 bases. CDR3 sequence (DNA): TGCGCCAGCAGCCAGGACAGGGTTGGCTACACCTTC. Translation gives CASSQDRVGYTF.

There are a few counts of this clonotype. The CDR3 here is CASSITAGGPNEQFF. The CDR3 nucleotides read TGTGCCAGTAGTATTACGGCGGGAGGGCCGAATGAGCAGTTCTTC. This chain links TRBV19 with TRBJ2-1; 9 nucleotides agree with TRBD2. This CDR3 comprises 15 residues. Germline CDR1 LNHDA, CDR2 SQIVND (reference sequence). V lost 3 bases to trimming and J lost 7 bases; unmatched junction nucleotides: 7. Supplemented by reference TRBV19 and TRBJ2-1, the full variable domain reads DGGITQSPKYLFRKEGQNVTLSCEQNLNHDAMYWYRQDPGQGLRLIYYSQIVNDFQKGDIAEGYSVSREKKESFPLTVTSAQKNPTAFYLCASSITAGGPNEQFFGPGTRLTVL.

This clonotype was recorded many times. V gene TRBV12-3 or TRBV12-4 combines with J gene TRBJ2-3; unclear D gene. The CDR3 totals 14 residues. Between the trimmed V and J ends, which lost 7 bases and 0 bases, there was a span of 11 bases. This CDR3 is CASMAELSTDTQYF. As DNA, the CDR3 is TGTGCCAGCATGGCCGAGCTTAGCACAGATACGCAGTATTTT.

In this sample, this clonotype turned up many times. This chain links TRBV29-1 with TRBJ2-1; D possibly corresponds to TRBD1 (6 bases). The V end lost 6 bases, the J end lost 4 bases, and 7 bases lay between the germline ends. Germline-derived CDR1 and CDR2 are SQVTM and ANQGSEA. This CDR3 comprises 11 residues. The CDR3 sequence is CSVDRYNEQFF. CDR3 DNA sequence: TGCAGCGTAGACAGGTACAATGAGCAGTTCTTC.

This clonotype was recorded many times. The chain uses TRBV5-1 and TRBJ2-7, with 12 bases matching TRBD2. Germline V gives CDR1 SGHRS, CDR2 YFSETQ. The CDR3 sequence is 18 residues long. V shed 4 bases, J shed 0 bases, and the junction held 11 bases outside the gene matches. This CDR3 reads CASSLIGTSGPSSYEQYF. DNA of the CDR3: TGCGCCAGCAGCCTCATCGGGACTAGCGGGCCCAGCTCCTACGAGCAGTACTTC. The full variable domain, completed using reference TRBV5-1 and TRBJ2-7, is KAGVTQTPRYLIKTRGQQVTLSCSPISGHRSVSWYQQTPGQGLQFLFEYFSETQRNKGNFPGRFSGRQFSNSRSEMNVSTLELGDSALYLCASSLIGTSGPSSYEQYFGPGTRLTVT.

This clonotype was seen at least ten times. V gene TRBV27 combines with J gene TRBJ2-7; D possibly corresponds to TRBD2 (6 bases). Trimming removed 2 bases at V and 11 bases at J, with 13 bases between. The CDR3 is 12 residues long. The germline gives CDR1 MNHEY, CDR2 SMNVEV (reference sequence). CDR3: CASSLMRGIEYF. The CDR3 DNA is TGTGCCAGCAGTTTAATGCGCGGGATCGAGTACTTC.

Points on this clonotype: One end of the junction varies from germline; a read error may be responsible. The genes are TRBV27 and TRBJ2-2, with 13 nucleotides matching TRBD2. Germline lookup yields CDR1 MNHEY and CDR2 SMNVEV (reference sequence). This CDR3 spans 18 amino acids. In DNA form, the CDR3 reads TGTACCAGCAGTTTATCACTAGCGGGAGGGCCCGACACCGGGGAGCTGTTTTTT. Its translation is CTSSLSLAGGPDTGELFF.

This clonotype was recorded many times. J is TRBJ2-5 and V is TRBV27; D remains unclear. The CDR3 loop spans 19 amino acids. The germline gives CDR1 MNHEY, CDR2 SMNVEV (reference sequence). Trimming took off 1 base at V and 5 bases at J, with 26 bases between the two ends. The chain's CDR3 is CASSLYGPVVGRFSETQYF. The CDR3 DNA is TGTGCCAGCAGTTTATACGGGCCGGTCGTTGGGCGTTTTTCCGAGACCCAGTACTTC.